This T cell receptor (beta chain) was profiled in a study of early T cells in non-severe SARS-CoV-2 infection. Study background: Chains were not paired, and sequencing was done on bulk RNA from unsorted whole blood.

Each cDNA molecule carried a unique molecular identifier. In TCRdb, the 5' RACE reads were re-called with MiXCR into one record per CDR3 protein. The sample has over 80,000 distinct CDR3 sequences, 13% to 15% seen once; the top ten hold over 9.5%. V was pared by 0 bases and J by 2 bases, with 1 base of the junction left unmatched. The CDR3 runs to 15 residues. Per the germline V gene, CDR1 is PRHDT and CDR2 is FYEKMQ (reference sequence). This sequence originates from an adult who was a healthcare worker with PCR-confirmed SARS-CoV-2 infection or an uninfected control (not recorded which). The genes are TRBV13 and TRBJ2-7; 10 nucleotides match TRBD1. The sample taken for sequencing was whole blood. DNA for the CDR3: TGTGCCAGCAGCTTAGGGGGACAGGGGACCTACGAGCAGTACTTC. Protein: CASSLGGQGTYEQYF.